Listed below are T cell receptor beta chains from one sample, sequenced in a study of T cells in Graves' hyperthyroidism and ophthalmopathy. A single record per CDR3 protein comes from TCRdb applying MiXCR to the multiplex PCR reads. The repertoire includes hundreds of thousands of distinct CDR3 sequences, around 39% of them detected once, and over 8% sits in the top ten. Sequenced input: blood. The receptors originated from a man younger than 35 with Graves' hyperthyroidism. Each CDR3 is given with its conserved first and last residue. Not every row has a clone size; where given, it reads once, few, many or a size class.

>few|TRBV7-2|TRBJ2-7
CASSGAYRAYEQYF
>-|TRBV19|TRBJ2-7
CASSIRMYTGELYF
>-|TRBV15|TRBJ2-7
CATSSLSSSYEQYF
>many|TRBV24-1|TRBJ2-5
CATSDKRGYQETQYF
>many|TRBV5-1|TRBJ1-2
CASSQGQLYGYTF
>few|TRBV9|TRBJ1-2
CASSVEQAPYGYTF
>-|TRBV9|TRBJ2-7
CASSQENRREQYF
>many|TRBV2|TRBJ2-7
CASGLRSYEQYF
>-|TRBV7-9|TRBJ2-7
CASSLESSGVWEQYF
>-|TRBV12-3/TRBV12-4|TRBJ1-5
CASGLNDRSNQPQHF
>few|TRBV15|TRBJ2-1
CATSREPIHEQFF
>-|TRBV19|TRBJ1-1
CASRYTGGPHTEAFF
>-|TRBV20-1|TRBJ2-5
CSARDPKGTVGTQYF
>once|TRBV7-2|TRBJ2-2
CASLGAGSGELFF
>many|TRBV10-3|TRBJ1-5
CAISESEGPGEPQHF
>many|TRBV19|TRBJ1-6
CASSMGRHNSPLHF
>many|TRBV7-7|TRBJ2-2
CASRKGQGNTGELFF
>many|TRBV20-1|TRBJ1-2
CSAWDSYSPLRYTF
>-|TRBV5-1|TRBJ1-1
CATSRDLGPNTEAFF
>-|TRBV25-1|TRBJ1-1
CASSETAVNTEAFF
>-|TRBV2|TRBJ1-3
CASSGRETGNTIYF
>-|TRBV4-1|TRBJ1-1
CASSGGGRGTTEAFF
>many|TRBV7-9|TRBJ2-7
CASSQSSWDEQYF
>-|TRBV19|TRBJ2-7
CASSMGPRATLTYEQYF
>-|TRBV5-8|TRBJ2-7
CASSGLGLEGEQYF
>many|TRBV20-1|TRBJ1-2
CSAREGQGYGYTF
>-|TRBV10-3|TRBJ1-5
CASSENGRFMNQPQHF
>many|TRBV20-1|TRBJ1-1
CSAGGEWGTEAFF
>few|TRBV4-1|TRBJ1-1
CASTVSGTLNTEAFF
>few|TRBV12-3/TRBV12-4|TRBJ1-1
CASSFRGGRMNTEAFF
>-|TRBV15|TRBJ1-1
CATSRASEAEAFF
>-|TRBV5-1|TRBJ2-3
CASSLAGTSTDTQYF
>-|TRBV4-1|TRBJ2-7
CASSQGSDSSYEQYF
>-|TRBV6-5|TRBJ2-7
CASSYSASGRHNEQYF
>many|TRBV7-9|TRBJ2-7
CASSSQYSSYEQYF
>few|TRBV6-5|TRBJ2-5
CATYRVRWETQYF
>-|TRBV13|TRBJ2-5
CASSLRQAGFIQETQYF
>few|TRBV20-1|TRBJ2-7
CSARGDGIYEQYF
>-|TRBV7-6|TRBJ2-7
CASSYLAGPYEQYF
>many|TRBV19|TRBJ1-3
CASKGSGNTIYF
>many|TRBV29-1|TRBJ1-1
CSVTRLNTEAFF
>many|TRBV7-2|TRBJ2-7
CASSESSYSYEQYF
>-|TRBV5-1|TRBJ2-7
CASSNPGGLAYEQYF
>once|TRBV7-8|TRBJ1-6
CASSPRGGTANSPLHF
>many|TRBV9|TRBJ1-1
CASSVQGAGTEAFF
>-|TRBV15|TRBJ2-2
CATSLAAGTGELFF
>-|TRBV12-3/TRBV12-4|TRBJ2-7
CASGFGLYEQYF
>many|TRBV5-1|TRBJ2-7
CASSLGARGLTSGEQYF
>-|TRBV7-6|TRBJ1-4
CASSLKAGDEKLFF
>-|TRBV6-1|TRBJ2-7
CASVGSASYEQYF
>-|TRBV7-3|TRBJ2-2
CASSLSAGNTGELFF
>-|TRBV19|TRBJ2-3
CASSKQGADTQYF
>-|TRBV7-2|TRBJ1-6
CASSSVAGANSPLHF
>-|TRBV7-2|TRBJ2-5
CASSLSGGIAETQYF
>-|TRBV9|TRBJ1-1
CASSVADNAFDEAFF
>many|TRBV20-1|TRBJ2-7
CSAWGEEQYF
>many|TRBV10-3|TRBJ2-7
CAITSGGPYEQYF